These 28 T cell receptor beta chains share one sample of origin, sequenced in a study of T cell responses to AZD1222 COVID-19 vaccine (dated by TCRdb to the early 2020s). The library was obtained by the immunoSEQ multiplex PCR assay. TCRdb mirrors the immuneACCESS table, restricted to in-frame sequences. Some clones are absent from its copies; in checked studies, under half trace to an unresolved V gene, and the reason for the others is unknown. The sample table contains just under 100,000 clones; only one count was recorded for around nine tenths of them. The leading ten clones occupy about 2.8% of the sample. The time point label for this specimen denotes: baseline before first vaccination. The material was peripheral blood, obtained on day 0 of AZD1222 vaccination. These receptors were obtained from an adult in good health.

The chain uses TRBV6-5 and TRBJ2-3, with D tentatively TRBD1 or TRBD2 (5 bases each). The CDR3 totals 16 residues. The germline V and J ends were trimmed by 4 bases and 2 bases, with 16 bases remaining between them. Germline CDR1 reads MNHEY; CDR2 reads SVGAGI. The CDR3 DNA reads TGTGCCAGCAGTTTTTATCGGGACGGATTCACAGATACGCAGTATTTT. Protein product: CASSFYRDGFTDTQYF.

This clone came up a few times. The V and J genes are TRBV6-2 or TRBV6-3 and TRBJ2-1, with 8 bases lining up with TRBD1. Germline V gene data show CDR1 as MNHEY and CDR2 as SVGEGT. V lost 5 bases and J lost 0; bases outside the gene matches: 6. This CDR3 region has 16 residues. The CDR3 sequence is CASSQDRESSYNEQFF. CDR3 DNA sequence: TGTGCCAGCAGTCAGGACAGGGAGAGCTCCTACAATGAGCAGTTCTTC.

The genes are TRBV6-5 and TRBJ1-2; 10 bases align to TRBD1. The CDR3 consists of 13 residues. The junction had 5 bases not matched to a gene; V was cut back by 5 bases and J by 8 bases. Looked up from germline, CDR1 is MNHEY and CDR2 is SVGAGI. The chain's CDR3 is CASSPGTGVGYTF. The CDR3 nucleotides read TGTGCCAGCAGTCCCGGGACAGGGGTCGGCTACACCTTC.

In nucleotides, the CDR3 is TGTGCCAGCCAGGAGGGGAGGAACACTGAAGCTTTCTTT. Translated, it gives CASQEGRNTEAFF. The genes are TRBV14 and TRBJ1-1; TRBD1 might be the D (5 bases). The CDR3 has 13 amino acids. V lost 8 bases, J lost 1 base, and 11 bases lay in between. Germline V gives CDR1 SGHDN, CDR2 FVKESK.

This sequence joins TRBV27 and TRBJ2-5; D is unclear. Germline lookup yields CDR1 MNHEY and CDR2 SMNVEV (reference sequence). The CDR3 contains 11 residues. Trimming stripped 6 bases from V and 5 bases from J, with 7 bases between. CDR3 sequence: CASRRRETQYF. The DNA of the CDR3 is TGTGCCAGCAGACGAAGGGAGACCCAGTACTTC.

The genes are TRBV28 and TRBJ1-5; a possible D gene is TRBD1 (5 bases). V dropped 3 bases and J dropped 7 bases, with 13 bases sitting between them. CDR1 MDHEN and CDR2 SYDVKM come from the germline V gene. There are 14 residues in the CDR3. CDR3 coding DNA: TGTGCCAGCAGTTTGGGGCAGGGTTCGCAGCCCCAGCATTTT. Protein sequence: CASSLGQGSQPQHF.

This clone was seen just once. The chain carries TRBV4-1 and TRBJ1-3; 8 nucleotides align to TRBD1. V shed 3 bases, J shed 0 bases, and the junction held 19 bases outside the gene matches. Germline loops: CDR1 MGHRA, CDR2 YSYEKL. This CDR3 comprises 21 residues. Here the CDR3 reads CASSQGPGQGATKHSGNTIYF. CDR3 sequence (DNA): TGCGCCAGCAGCCAGGGGCCCGGGCAGGGGGCGACGAAGCACTCTGGAAACACCATATATTTT.

This chain uses TRBV9 with TRBJ2-7; D gene unclear. The CDR3 loop spans 11 amino acids. The V gene lost 4 bases and the J gene lost 2 bases, with 4 bases spanning the gap. Germline loops: CDR1 SGDLS, CDR2 YYNGEE. CDR3 region: CASSPPYEQYF. The CDR3 DNA reads TGTGCCAGCAGCCCGCCCTACGAGCAGTACTTC.

CDR3 bases: TGTGCCAGCAGTTTCAGGATAGCCAAAAACATTCAGTACTTC. Its translation: CASSFRIAKNIQYF. V and J are TRBV28 and TRBJ2-4; D uncertain. Germline CDR1 reads MDHEN; CDR2 reads SYDVKM. This CDR3 region has 14 residues. The V and J ends lost 3 bases and 0 bases respectively, with 6 bases between them.

The rearrangement links TRBV10-2 to TRBJ1-2; possible D gene TRBD1, 5 bases. The V gene's germline CDR1 is WSHSY and CDR2 SAAADI. Trimming took 2 bases from V and 3 from J, leaving 13 bases between them. The CDR3 has 15 amino acids. CDR3 region: CASSEGGGVYYGYTF. For the CDR3, the DNA is TGCGCCAGCAGTGAGGGCGGGGGGGTTTACTATGGCTACACCTTC.

J is TRBJ1-2 and V is TRBV5-8; D uncertain. The CDR3 is made up of 16 amino acids. Trimming took off 2 bases at V and 4 bases at J, with 18 bases between the two ends. CDR1 and CDR2 (germline): SGHTS, YDEGEE. CDR3 sequence: CASSLAPGRGVYGYTF. The CDR3 bases are TGTGCCAGCAGCTTAGCCCCGGGTCGTGGAGTCTATGGCTACACCTTC.

This clone showed up just once. This chain links TRBV9 with TRBJ2-3, with TRBD2 identical over 11 bases. The CDR3 sequence is 14 residues long. Trimming cost V 2 bases and J 4 bases; bases outside gene matches: 0. Germline V gives CDR1 SGDLS, CDR2 YYNGEE. The CDR3 DNA follows: TGTGCCAGCAGCGTTAGCGGGGGGGCAGATACGCAGTATTTT. Amino acid sequence: CASSVSGGADTQYF.

The V gene is TRBV6-4, the J gene TRBJ1-1, with D tentatively TRBD1 (5 bases). The germline gives CDR1 MRHNA, CDR2 SNTAGT. This CDR3 is built from 12 residues. V shed 0 bases and J shed 9 bases, with 8 bases lying between them. CDR3 nucleotide sequence: TGTGCCAGCAGTGACTCGGCAGGGAAAGCTTTCTTT. This sequence encodes CASSDSAGKAFF.

This clone was detected only a few times. The chain is built from TRBV3-1 (or the pseudogene TRBV3-2) and TRBJ2-7, with D perhaps matching TRBD1 (6 bases). CDR3 length: 16 amino acids. Per germline, CDR1 LGHDT and CDR2 YNNKEL (reference sequence). V lost 4 bases to trimming and J lost 2 bases, with 18 bases between them. CDR3: CASSPFPSAGAYEQYF. For the CDR3, the DNA is TGTGCCAGCAGCCCGTTCCCCAGCGCAGGGGCCTACGAGCAGTACTTC.

The chain combines TRBV9 with TRBJ1-1; weak D call: TRBD1 (5 bases). Germline values: CDR1 SGDLS, CDR2 YYNGEE. The CDR3 is 16 residues long. V was cut by 3 bases and J by 0 bases, with 15 bases left in between. CDR3 region: CASSDAQGKVNTEAFF. CDR3 DNA sequence: TGTGCCAGCAGCGATGCGCAGGGCAAGGTGAACACTGAAGCTTTCTTT. Filled out from reference TRBV9 and TRBJ1-1, the complete variable domain reads DSGVTQTPKHLITATGQRVTLRCSPRSGDLSVYWYQQSLDQGLQFLIQYYNGEERAKGNILERFSAQQFPDLHSELNLSSLELGDSALYFCASSDAQGKVNTEAFFGQGTRLTVV.

The rearrangement uses TRBV6-1 and TRBJ1-1; D uncertain. Germline V CDR1 and CDR2: MNHNS, SASEGT. The CDR3 has 14 amino acids. V gave up 1 base and J gave up 11 bases, with 17 bases separating them. The CDR3 loop is CASSEVIPAPFAFF. In DNA form, the CDR3 reads TGTGCCAGCAGTGAAGTAATCCCCGCACCATTCGCTTTCTTT.

J is TRBJ2-5 and V is TRBV6-5; TRBD1 is a possible D gene (6 bases). Trimming left V 6 bases short and J 9 bases short, with 17 bases between. In germline, CDR1 is MNHEY, CDR2 SVGAGI. The CDR3 contains 13 residues. The CDR3 sequence is CASRQVIGGPQYF. CDR3 nucleotide sequence: TGTGCCAGCAGACAGGTTATTGGGGGCCCCCAGTACTTC.

The V call is TRBV29-1, the J call TRBJ1-6, with no clear D. Germline-derived CDR1 and CDR2 are SQVTM and ANQGSEA. The CDR3 is made up of 13 amino acids. Trimming took 6 bases from V and 6 from J, leaving 12 bases between them. Here the CDR3 DNA reads TGCAGCGTCTGGACCGCGCTTAATTCACCCCTCCACTTT. It yields the protein CSVWTALNSPLHF.

The CDR3 DNA reads as TGTGCCACCAGTGATCCACCGGGACAGGGGAACACAGATACGCAGTATTTT. The encoded protein is CATSDPPGQGNTDTQYF. The chain couples TRBV24-1 to TRBJ2-3, with 10 nucleotides matching TRBD1. There are 17 residues in the CDR3. The germline V gene encodes CDR1 KGHDR and CDR2 SFDVKD. The V gene end was trimmed by 3 bases and the J gene end by 2 bases; junction bases not matched to a gene: 7.

The chain employs TRBV7-8 and TRBJ1-1; TRBD1 matches at 7 bases. With 4 bases clipped from V and 2 bases from J, the junction kept 4 bases outside the gene matches. There are 14 residues in the CDR3. CDR1 SGHVS and CDR2 FQNEAQ come from the germline V gene. CDR3 sequence: CASSSHRGNTEAFF. For the CDR3, the DNA is TGTGCCAGCAGCTCCCACAGGGGTAACACTGAAGCTTTCTTT.

The V call is TRBV25-1, the J call TRBJ1-6; possible D gene TRBD1, 5 bases. The CDR3 runs 15 residues. Germline V CDR1 and CDR2: MGHDK, SYGVNS. The ends were cut back, 3 bases at V and 7 bases at J, with 13 bases in the middle. CDR3 protein: CASSDGGGWNSPLHF. CDR3 nucleotides: TGTGCCAGCAGTGATGGGGGGGGTTGGAATTCACCCCTCCACTTT. The whole variable domain, remainder taken from reference TRBV25-1 and TRBJ1-6, is EADIYQTPRYLVIGTGKKITLECSQTMGHDKMYWYQQDPGMELHLIHYSYGVNSTEKGDLSSESTVSRIRTEHFPLTLESARPSHTSQYLCASSDGGGWNSPLHFGNGTRLTVT.

The V and J genes are TRBV6-4 and TRBJ1-5, with D uncertain. Germline values: CDR1 MRHNA, CDR2 SNTAGT. This CDR3 is built from 14 residues. Trimming took off 6 bases at V and 0 bases at J, with 9 bases between the two ends. The CDR3 loop reads CASRDRNSNQPQHF. CDR3 DNA: TGTGCCAGCAGGGACCGTAATAGCAATCAGCCCCAGCATTTT.

Here the CDR3 reads CAWTGGQNIQYF. The CDR3 nucleotides are TGTGCCTGGACAGGGGGCCAAAACATTCAGTACTTC. This sequence joins TRBV30 and TRBJ2-4; the match to TRBD1 covers 8 bases. The germline CDR1 and CDR2 sequences are GTSNPN and SVGIG (reference sequence). Trimming removed 4 bases from V and 5 bases from J; junction bases left unmatched: 1. The CDR3 extends over 12 amino acids.

The chain is built from TRBV7-9 and TRBJ2-1; 9 bases fit TRBD2. V was pared by 5 bases and J by 6 bases, with 11 bases of the junction left unmatched. Germline V gene sequence: CDR1 SEHNR, CDR2 FQNEAQ (reference sequence). The CDR3 has 16 amino acids. The CDR3: CASSPRAREGLNEQFF. The CDR3 bases are TGTGCCAGCAGCCCCCGAGCGCGGGAGGGGCTCAATGAGCAGTTCTTC.

The chain couples TRBV6-5 to TRBJ1-2; 8 nucleotides agree with TRBD1. This CDR3 spans 14 amino acids. From germline, CDR1 is MNHEY and CDR2 SVGAGI. V was clipped by 6 bases and J by 8 bases; unmatched bases: 11. The CDR3 is CASSLGQGPTGYTF. For the CDR3, the DNA is TGTGCCAGCAGCTTAGGACAGGGCCCCACCGGCTACACCTTC.

CDR3 in DNA: TGTGCCAGCAGTGAAGCGCTTTACACCCATGGCTACACCTTC. Protein sequence: CASSEALYTHGYTF. The V and J genes are TRBV6-1 and TRBJ1-2, with D hard to call. Germline-derived CDR1 and CDR2 are MNHNS and SASEGT. V was clipped by 0 bases and J by 6 bases, with 11 bases between them. This CDR3 contains 14 residues.

DNA of the CDR3: TGTGCCAGCAGTGACTCCGACAGGGATTTTGGGAACACTGAAGCTTTCTTT. This translates into CASSDSDRDFGNTEAFF. The rearrangement uses TRBV2 and TRBJ1-1; the match to TRBD1 covers 7 bases. The germline V gene has CDR1 SNHLY and CDR2 FYNNEI. The CDR3 has 17 amino acids. The ends lost 3 bases at V and 1 base at J; junction bases unmatched: 11.

The chain uses TRBV20-1 and TRBJ2-1, with D perhaps matching TRBD1 or TRBD2 (6 bases each). Deletions cut 3 bases from V and 8 bases from J, with 17 bases between. This CDR3 spans 14 amino acids. Germline CDR1 DFQATT, CDR2 SNEGSKA (reference sequence). As DNA, the CDR3 is TGCAGTGCTAGTGGAGGGGGGCAAGGGGATGAGCAGTTCTTC. Its protein product is CSASGGGQGDEQFF.